These T cell receptor beta chains were read from a single sample in a study of T cell changes during pregnancy in multiple sclerosis. The repertoire was sequenced with immunoSEQ multiplex PCR; TCRdb's copy has only in-frame clones and lacks some. Of about 70,000 clones in the sample, around 94% were seen once. The sequenced sample was peripheral blood, obtained in the third trimester of pregnancy. The receptors shown here come from a female donor with multiple sclerosis, enrolled in a pregnancy study. Both conserved end residues are part of each CDR3. D genes are given only for firm matches. Size values are once, few and many counts, or a class for expanded clones, and some rows have none.

J,D,size,V,DNA,CDR3
TRBJ1-5,TRBD1,.,TRBV5-8,TGTGCCAGCAGCTCGGGACAGGGATGGAATCAGCCCCAGCATTTT,CASSSGQGWNQPQHF
TRBJ2-1,.,once,TRBV27,TGTGCCAGCAGTCCTTCGGGGGATGAGCAGTTCTTC,CASSPSGDEQFF
TRBJ2-7,TRBD1,once,TRBV29-1,TGCAGCGTTGTGAGGGGACAGGGTACCTACGAGCAGTACTTC,CSVVRGQGTYEQYF
TRBJ2-7,.,.,TRBV6-5,TGTGCCAGCAGTTACCGGGGAGAAGGTGGGTACGAGCAGTACTTC,CASSYRGEGGYEQYF
TRBJ2-7,.,.,TRBV4-3,TGCGCCAGCAGCCAGGATAAGAGGGCCTTCTCCTACGAGCAGTACTTC,CASSQDKRAFSYEQYF
TRBJ1-3,.,.,TRBV13,TGTGCCAGCAGCTTATACGGGGAACGAGGAAACACCATATATTTT,CASSLYGERGNTIYF
TRBJ1-2,.,once,TRBV5-6,TGTGCCAGCAGCTTTTTGGGACACGGCATCGGTGGCTACACCTTC,CASSFLGHGIGGYTF
TRBJ2-6,TRBD1,.,TRBV7-8,TGTGCCAGCAGCCGAAGAACTCCGACAGGGCAGAGCTCTGGGGCCAACGTCCTGACTTTC,CASSRRTPTGQSSGANVLTF
TRBJ2-5,.,.,TRBV19,TGTGCCAGTAGTATCACCACCGCTCCGCAGGAGACCCAGTACTTC,CASSITTAPQETQYF
TRBJ1-4,.,.,TRBV27,TGTGCCAGCAGTTTTAGTCAGGGTTGGAGTGAAAAACTGTTTTTT,CASSFSQGWSEKLFF
TRBJ2-6,.,once,TRBV28,TGTGCCAGCAGTTTACGGGGAACTGGGGCCAACGTCCTGACTTTC,CASSLRGTGANVLTF
TRBJ2-2,TRBD1,.,TRBV7-9,TGTGCCAGCAGCTCCATTCCGGGACAGGCGAACACCGGGGAGCTGTTTTTT,CASSSIPGQANTGELFF
TRBJ1-6,.,.,TRBV11-2,TGTGCCAGCAGCCCTAACCAGGGTTACAATTCACCCCTCCACTTT,CASSPNQGYNSPLHF
TRBJ2-5,TRBD1,.,TRBV7-3,TGTGCCAGCAGCATTCAGGGGGCCGGAGAGACCCAGTACTTC,CASSIQGAGETQYF
TRBJ2-1,TRBD2,.,TRBV9,TGTGCCAGCAGCGTGACTAGCTTCTCTTCCAATGAGCAGTTCTTC,CASSVTSFSSNEQFF
TRBJ1-5,TRBD1,once,TRBV11-2,TGTGCCAGCAGCACCCAGACAGGGGAAGGACAGCCCCAGCATTTT,CASSTQTGEGQPQHF
TRBJ1-5,TRBD1,.,TRBV5-1,TGCGCCAGCAGCTTTACAGGGGACGATCAGCCCCAGCATTTT,CASSFTGDDQPQHF
TRBJ1-3,TRBD1,.,TRBV15,TGTGCCACCAGCAGAGATTGGGGACAGCTCTCTGGAAACACCATATATTTT,CATSRDWGQLSGNTIYF
TRBJ2-1,TRBD2,.,TRBV11-2,TGTGCCAGCAGCCCCTTCGCCCTAGCGGGGAGGGTCAATGAGCAGTTCTTC,CASSPFALAGRVNEQFF
TRBJ1-2,TRBD1,.,TRBV30,TGTGCCTTCCCGGACAGGGTTTATGGCTACACCTTC,CAFPDRVYGYTF
TRBJ2-1,TRBD2,.,TRBV5-1,TGCGCCAGCAGCTTGGCTAGCGGAGACATTTCGTCCAATGAGCAGTTCTTC,CASSLASGDISSNEQFF
TRBJ2-5,TRBD1,once,TRBV7-6,TGTGCCAGCAGCCAGATTCTTATGGGACAGGAAGGCCAAGAGACCCAGTACTTC,CASSQILMGQEGQETQYF